Reported below is one T cell receptor beta chain. Its antigen is unidentified. The sample originates from a study of early T cells in non-severe SARS-CoV-2 infection. Study-wide background: With bulk RNA from unsorted whole blood as input, sequencing yielded unpaired chains. Study findings and constraints: In VDJdb matching, anti-spike CD8 responses were favored while private and CD4 specificities went missing.

Separate cDNA molecules each had unique molecular identifiers attached to them. TCRdb reprocessed the 5' RACE reads with MiXCR, giving one entry per CDR3 protein. The repertoire holds over 50,000 distinct CDR3 sequences, approximately 7.6% seen once, with roughly 4.2% in the top ten. The germline V gene encodes CDR1 MNHEY and CDR2 SMNVEV (reference sequence). This CDR3 comprises 15 residues. V was cut by 5 bases and J by 4 bases, with 15 bases left in between. This clonotype originated in an adult who was a healthcare worker with PCR-confirmed SARS-CoV-2 infection or an uninfected control (not recorded which). The chain uses TRBV27 and TRBJ2-1; D remains unclear. Sequencing used whole blood. CDR3 amino acids: CASSQIGQLYNEQFF. CDR3 nucleotide sequence: TGTGCCAGCAGTCAAATCGGGCAGTTATACAATGAGCAGTTCTTC.